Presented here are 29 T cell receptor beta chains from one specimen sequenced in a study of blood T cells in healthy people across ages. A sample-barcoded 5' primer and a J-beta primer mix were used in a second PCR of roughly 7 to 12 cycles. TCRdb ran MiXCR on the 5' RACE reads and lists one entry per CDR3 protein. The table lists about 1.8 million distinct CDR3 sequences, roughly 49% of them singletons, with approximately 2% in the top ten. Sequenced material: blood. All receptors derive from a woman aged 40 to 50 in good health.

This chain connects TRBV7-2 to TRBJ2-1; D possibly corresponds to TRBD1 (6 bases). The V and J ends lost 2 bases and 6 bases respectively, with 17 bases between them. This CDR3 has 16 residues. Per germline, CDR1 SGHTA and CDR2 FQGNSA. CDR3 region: CASSLMDRGIGNEQFF. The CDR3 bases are TGTGCCAGCAGCTTAATGGATAGGGGGATCGGCAATGAGCAGTTCTTC.

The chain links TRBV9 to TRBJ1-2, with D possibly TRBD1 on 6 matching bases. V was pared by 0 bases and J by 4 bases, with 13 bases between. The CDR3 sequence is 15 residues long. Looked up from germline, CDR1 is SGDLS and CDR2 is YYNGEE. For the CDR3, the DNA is TGTGCCAGCAGCGTAGGAATTGGGGGGGCCTATGGCTACACCTTC. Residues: CASSVGIGGAYGYTF.

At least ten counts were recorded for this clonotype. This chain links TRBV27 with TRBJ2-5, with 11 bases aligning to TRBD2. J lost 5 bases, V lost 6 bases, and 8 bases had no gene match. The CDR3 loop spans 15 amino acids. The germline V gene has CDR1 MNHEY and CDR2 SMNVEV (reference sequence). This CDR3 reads CASSPGTSGRETQYF. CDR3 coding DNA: TGTGCCAGCAGCCCAGGGACTAGCGGTAGGGAGACCCAGTACTTC.

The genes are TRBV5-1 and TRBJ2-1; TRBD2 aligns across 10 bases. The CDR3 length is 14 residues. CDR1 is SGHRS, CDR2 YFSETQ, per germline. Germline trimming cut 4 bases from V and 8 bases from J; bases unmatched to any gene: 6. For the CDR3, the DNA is TGCGCCAGCAGCGTGACGACTAGCGGGTATGAGCAGTTCTTC. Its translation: CASSVTTSGYEQFF. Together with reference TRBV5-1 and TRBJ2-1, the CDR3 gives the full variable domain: KAGVTQTPRYLIKTRGQQVTLSCSPISGHRSVSWYQQTPGQGLQFLFEYFSETQRNKGNFPGRFSGRQFSNSRSEMNVSTLELGDSALYLCASSVTTSGYEQFFGPGTRLTVL.

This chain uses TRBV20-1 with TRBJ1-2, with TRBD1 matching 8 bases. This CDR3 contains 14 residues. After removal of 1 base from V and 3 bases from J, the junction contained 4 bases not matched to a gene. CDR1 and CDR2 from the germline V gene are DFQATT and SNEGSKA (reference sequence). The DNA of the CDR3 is TGCAGTGCTAGAGTCCAGGGGGCCGACTATGGCTACACCTTC. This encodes CSARVQGADYGYTF.

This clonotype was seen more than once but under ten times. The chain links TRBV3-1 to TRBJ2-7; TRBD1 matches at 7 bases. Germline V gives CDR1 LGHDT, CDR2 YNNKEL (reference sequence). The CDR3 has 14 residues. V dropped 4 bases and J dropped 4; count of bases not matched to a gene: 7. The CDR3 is CASSPRDRQYEQYF. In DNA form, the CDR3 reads TGTGCCAGCAGCCCTAGGGACAGACAATACGAGCAGTACTTC.

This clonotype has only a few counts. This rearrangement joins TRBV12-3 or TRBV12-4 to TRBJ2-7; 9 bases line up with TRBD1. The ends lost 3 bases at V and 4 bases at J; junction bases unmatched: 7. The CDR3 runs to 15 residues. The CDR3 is CASSLRTGAIYEQYF. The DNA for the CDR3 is TGTGCCAGCAGTTTGCGGACAGGGGCTATTTACGAGCAGTACTTC.

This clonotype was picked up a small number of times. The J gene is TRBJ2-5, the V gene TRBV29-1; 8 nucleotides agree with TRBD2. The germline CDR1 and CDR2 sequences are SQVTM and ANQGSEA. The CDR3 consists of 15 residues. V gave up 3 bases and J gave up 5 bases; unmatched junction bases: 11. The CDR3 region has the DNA TGCAGCGTTGACGCGCTTAGCGGGGTGACGGAGACCCAGTACTTC. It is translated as CSVDALSGVTETQYF.

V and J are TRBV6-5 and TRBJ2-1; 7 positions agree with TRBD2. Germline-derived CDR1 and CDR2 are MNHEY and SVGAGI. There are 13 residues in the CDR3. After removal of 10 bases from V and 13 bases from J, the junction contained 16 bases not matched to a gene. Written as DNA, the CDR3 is TGTGCCAACAGGAGGGGACTAACGGGGATCCAGTTCTTC. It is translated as CANRRGLTGIQFF.

CDR3 protein: CSVEGQGADGYTF. CDR3 nucleotide sequence: TGCAGCGTTGAAGGGCAGGGGGCTGACGGCTACACCTTC. This rearrangement joins TRBV29-1 to TRBJ1-2; TRBD1 matches at 8 bases. The germline CDR1 and CDR2 sequences are SQVTM and ANQGSEA. V shed 1 base, J shed 8 bases, and the junction held 6 bases outside the gene matches. The CDR3 extends over 13 amino acids.

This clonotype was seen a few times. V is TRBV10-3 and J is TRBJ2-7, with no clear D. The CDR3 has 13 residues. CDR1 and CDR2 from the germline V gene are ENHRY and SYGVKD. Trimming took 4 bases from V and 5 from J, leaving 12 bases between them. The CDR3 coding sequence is TGTGCCATCAGTGTCGGTGGAAGAGACGAGCAGTACTTC. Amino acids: CAISVGGRDEQYF.

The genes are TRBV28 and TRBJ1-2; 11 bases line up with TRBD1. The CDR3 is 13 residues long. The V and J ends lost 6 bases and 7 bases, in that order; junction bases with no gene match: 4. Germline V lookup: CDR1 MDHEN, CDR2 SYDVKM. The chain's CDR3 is CASRGTGGFGYTF. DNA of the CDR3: TGTGCCAGCAGGGGGACAGGGGGATTTGGCTACACCTTC.

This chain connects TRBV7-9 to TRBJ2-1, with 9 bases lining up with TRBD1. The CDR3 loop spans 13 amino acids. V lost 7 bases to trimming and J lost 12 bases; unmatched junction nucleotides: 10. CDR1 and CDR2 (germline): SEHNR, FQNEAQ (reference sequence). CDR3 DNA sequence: TGTGCCAGCACCAAAACAGGGGGCGTTGGGCAGTTCTTC. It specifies CASTKTGGVGQFF.

CDR3 coding DNA: TGCGCCAGCAGCCCCGGGCAAGGAGGGGGGCGCAACTATGGCTACACCTTC. Translated: CASSPGQGGGRNYGYTF. The gene calls are TRBV5-1 and TRBJ1-2, with D possibly being TRBD1 (6 bases). Looked up from germline, CDR1 is SGHRS and CDR2 is YFSETQ. Trimming removed 4 bases at V and 2 bases at J, with 21 bases between. The CDR3 has 17 amino acids.

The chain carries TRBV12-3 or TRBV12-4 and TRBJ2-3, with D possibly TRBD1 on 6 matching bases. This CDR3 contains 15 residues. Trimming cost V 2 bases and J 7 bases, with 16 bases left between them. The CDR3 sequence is CASSLLSRTDNTQYF. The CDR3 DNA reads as TGTGCCAGCAGTTTACTTTCACGGACAGACAATACGCAGTATTTT.

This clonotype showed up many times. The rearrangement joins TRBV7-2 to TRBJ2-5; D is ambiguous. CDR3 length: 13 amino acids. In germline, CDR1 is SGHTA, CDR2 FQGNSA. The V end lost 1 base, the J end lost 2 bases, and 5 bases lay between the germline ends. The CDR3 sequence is CASSLELQETQYF. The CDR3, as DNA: TGTGCCAGCAGCTTAGAACTGCAAGAGACCCAGTACTTC.

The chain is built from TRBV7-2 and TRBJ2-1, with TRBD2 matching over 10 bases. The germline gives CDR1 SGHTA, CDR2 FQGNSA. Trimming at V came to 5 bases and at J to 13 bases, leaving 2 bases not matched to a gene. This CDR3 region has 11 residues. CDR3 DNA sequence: TGTGCCAGCAGCCAGCGGGGGGGCCAGTTCTTC. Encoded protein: CASSQRGGQFF.

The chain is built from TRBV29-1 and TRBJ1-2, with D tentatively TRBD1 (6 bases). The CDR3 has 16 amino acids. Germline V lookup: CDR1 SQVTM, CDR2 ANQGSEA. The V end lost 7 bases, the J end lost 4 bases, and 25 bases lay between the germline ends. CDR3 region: CSALGHGGRSGYGYTF. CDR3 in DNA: TGCAGCGCCCTGGGACATGGTGGGAGAAGTGGCTATGGCTACACCTTC.

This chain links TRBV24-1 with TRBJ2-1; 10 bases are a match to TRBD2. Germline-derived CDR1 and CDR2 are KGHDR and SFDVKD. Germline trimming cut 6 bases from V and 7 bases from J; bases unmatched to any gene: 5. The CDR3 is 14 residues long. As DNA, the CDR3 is TGTGCCACCAGTAGCGGGGGGGCCGGGAATGAGCAGTTCTTC. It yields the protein CATSSGGAGNEQFF.

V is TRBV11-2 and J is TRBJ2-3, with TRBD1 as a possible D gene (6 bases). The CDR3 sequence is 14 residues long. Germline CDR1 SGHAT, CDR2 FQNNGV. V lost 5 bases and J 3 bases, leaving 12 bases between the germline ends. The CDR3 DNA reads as TGTGCCAGCAGCCGGTTGGGGGCAACAGATACGCAGTATTTT. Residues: CASSRLGATDTQYF.

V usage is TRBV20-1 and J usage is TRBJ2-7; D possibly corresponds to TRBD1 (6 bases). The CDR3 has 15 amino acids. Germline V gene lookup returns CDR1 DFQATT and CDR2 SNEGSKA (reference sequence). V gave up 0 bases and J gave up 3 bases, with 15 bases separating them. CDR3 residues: CSARDTGQTLYEQYF. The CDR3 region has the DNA TGCAGTGCTAGAGACACGGGACAAACCCTCTACGAGCAGTACTTC.

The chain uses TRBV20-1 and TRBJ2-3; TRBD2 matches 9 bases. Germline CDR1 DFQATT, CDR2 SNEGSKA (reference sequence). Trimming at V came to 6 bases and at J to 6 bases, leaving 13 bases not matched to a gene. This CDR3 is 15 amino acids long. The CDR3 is CSAELLAGKYDTQYF. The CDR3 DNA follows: TGCAGTGCGGAGCTTCTAGCGGGGAAGTACGATACGCAGTATTTT.

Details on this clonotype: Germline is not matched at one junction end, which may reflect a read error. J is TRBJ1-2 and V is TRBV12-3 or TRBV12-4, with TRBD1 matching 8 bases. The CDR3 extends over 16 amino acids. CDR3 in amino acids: CASIGAGGQLNYSYTF. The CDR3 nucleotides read TGTGCCAGCATCGGGGCAGGGGGCCAACTTAACTATAGCTACACCTTC.

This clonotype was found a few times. The CDR3 DNA reads as TGTGCCAGCAGCTTATTCGCGTGGGGGGGACTAGCGAGGGAGAACATTCAGTACTTC. This codes for CASSLFAWGGLARENIQYF. The chain uses TRBV7-8 and TRBJ2-4; 10 bases match TRBD2. The germline CDR1 and CDR2 sequences are SGHVS and FQNEAQ. V dropped 2 bases and J dropped 7; count of bases not matched to a gene: 17. The CDR3 totals 19 residues.

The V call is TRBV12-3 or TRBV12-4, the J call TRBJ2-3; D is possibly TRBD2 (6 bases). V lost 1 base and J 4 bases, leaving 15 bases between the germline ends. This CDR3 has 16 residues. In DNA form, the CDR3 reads TGTGCCAGCAGTTTAGATTGGGCTAGCGAATCAGATACGCAGTATTTT. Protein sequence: CASSLDWASESDTQYF.

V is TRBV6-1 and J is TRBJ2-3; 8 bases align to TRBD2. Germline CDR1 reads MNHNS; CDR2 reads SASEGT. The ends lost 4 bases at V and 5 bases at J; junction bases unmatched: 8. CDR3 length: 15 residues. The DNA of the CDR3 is TGTGCCAGCAGTGGACCGGGACTAGTTGTAGATACGCAGTATTTT. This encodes CASSGPGLVVDTQYF.

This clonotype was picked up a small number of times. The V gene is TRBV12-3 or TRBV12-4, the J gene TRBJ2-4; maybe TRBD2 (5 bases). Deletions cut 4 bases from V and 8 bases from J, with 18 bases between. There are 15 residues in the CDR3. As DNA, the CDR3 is TGTGCCAGCAGTTCCACCTCTGAGGGCTTGGACATTCAGTACTTC. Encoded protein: CASSSTSEGLDIQYF.

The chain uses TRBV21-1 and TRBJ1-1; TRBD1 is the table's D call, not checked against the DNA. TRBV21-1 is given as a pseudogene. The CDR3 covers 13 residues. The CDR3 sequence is CASDDSDGDEAFF. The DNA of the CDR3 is TGTGCCAGCGACGACAGCGATGGTGATGAAGCTTTCTTT.

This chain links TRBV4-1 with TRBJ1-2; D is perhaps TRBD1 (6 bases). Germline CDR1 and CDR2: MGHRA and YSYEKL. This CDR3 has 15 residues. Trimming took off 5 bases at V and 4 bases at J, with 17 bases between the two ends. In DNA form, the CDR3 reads TGCGCCAGCAGCGATGATCGGGGGCGCGGCTATGGCTACACCTTC. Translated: CASSDDRGRGYGYTF.